This T cell receptor (beta chain) was recorded in a study of radiotherapy plus CTLA-4 blockade in lung cancer. Study information: Disease control was seen in approximately 31% of patients, objective responses in approximately 19%.

Study outcomes and limitations: Early clonal dynamics of blood T cells, together with interferon-beta, were reported as the best response predictor. Some TCR clones had been derived from tumors. These clones expanded in peripheral blood after radiotherapy plus ipilimumab.

V gave up 4 bases and J gave up 6 bases, with 12 bases separating them. Germline CDR1 and CDR2: MNHEY and SMNVEV (reference sequence). The CDR3 is 14 residues long. On this clone itself: Its antigen is as yet unknown.

This table comes from immunoSEQ multiplex PCR, and its TCRdb copy is limited to in-frame clones, with some not included. The table includes around 82,000 clones, approximately 80% detected once. The clonotype was recovered from a human donor with non-small cell lung cancer who had stable disease on radiotherapy plus ipilimumab. The sequenced sample was peripheral blood, obtained from a patient treated with radiotherapy plus ipilimumab. V and J are TRBV27 and TRBJ2-2; D gene ambiguous. The CDR3 nucleotides read TGTGCCAGCAGTTACTCAGCCCCCGCCGGGGAGCTGTTTTTT. This gives the protein CASSYSAPAGELFF.